This passage covers 31 T cell receptor beta chains from one sample sequenced in a study of blood T cells in healthy people across ages. A J-beta primer mix and a sample-barcoded 5' primer were used in a second PCR of roughly 7 to 12 cycles. Using its own MiXCR run on the 5' RACE reads, TCRdb lists one record per CDR3 protein. This table has roughly 1.7 million distinct CDR3 sequences, around 35% appearing once. Sequenced sample: blood. The source of these receptors is a woman in her 30s in good health.

The CDR3 spells CASSPFRQSNEQFF. CDR3 DNA: TGTGCCAGCAGCCCCTTCAGGCAGTCCAACGAGCAGTTCTTC. The rearrangement uses TRBV28 and TRBJ2-1; D remains ambiguous. With 6 bases removed from V and 10 bases from J, the gap between germline ends came to 19 bases. Germline values: CDR1 MDHEN, CDR2 SYDVKM. CDR3 length: 14 amino acids. Drawing the rest from reference TRBV28 and TRBJ2-1, the complete variable domain is DVKVTQSSRYLVKRTGEKVFLECVQDMDHENMFWYRQDPGLGLRLIYFSYDVKMKEKGDIPEGYSVSREKKERFSLILESASTNQTSMYLCASSPFRQSNEQFFGPGTRLTVL.

There are a few counts of this clonotype. This sequence joins TRBV10-3 and TRBJ2-3; D ambiguous. The CDR3 has 13 residues. Germline V gene data show CDR1 as ENHRY and CDR2 as SYGVKD. V was clipped by 3 bases and J by 0 bases, with 4 bases between them. The CDR3, as DNA: TGTGCCATCAGTGAACCGAGCACAGATACGCAGTATTTT. Its protein is CAISEPSTDTQYF.

This clonotype was counted a few times. The rearrangement links TRBV2 to TRBJ2-4; 8 bases fit TRBD1. The germline V gene encodes CDR1 SNHLY and CDR2 FYNNEI. J was trimmed by 1 base and V by 11 bases; bases with no gene match: 13. The CDR3 length is 16 residues. The CDR3 protein is CAWTGTLVDAKNIQYF. The CDR3 DNA reads as TGTGCCTGGACAGGGACCTTAGTCGATGCCAAAAACATTCAGTACTTC.

This clonotype was found a few times. The chain is built from TRBV10-1 and TRBJ2-1; D not resolved. Looked up from germline, CDR1 is WNHNN and CDR2 is SYGVQD (reference sequence). V lost 2 bases and J lost 6, with 14 bases in between. This CDR3 comprises 15 residues. The CDR3 protein is CASSEHKKFANEQFF. As DNA, the CDR3 is TGCGCCAGCAGTGAGCACAAAAAATTCGCCAATGAGCAGTTCTTC.

In this sample, this clonotype turned up a few times. The V and J genes are TRBV12-3 or TRBV12-4 and TRBJ1-2; no firm D call. Trimming took off 1 base at V and 3 bases at J, with 9 bases between the two ends. The CDR3 is 14 residues long. The CDR3 protein is CASSLGEFDYGYTF. The DNA of the CDR3 is TGTGCCAGCAGTTTAGGGGAGTTTGACTATGGCTACACCTTC.

This clonotype showed up just a few times. This rearrangement joins TRBV6-2 or TRBV6-3 to TRBJ1-2, with TRBD1 identical over 7 bases. The ends lost 7 bases at V and 4 bases at J; junction bases unmatched: 3. From germline, CDR1 is MNHEY and CDR2 SVGEGT. This CDR3 comprises 12 residues. The CDR3, as DNA: TGTGCCAGCAAGACAGGGACCTATGGCTACACCTTC. As protein: CASKTGTYGYTF.

The chain is built from TRBV27 and TRBJ2-7; either TRBD1 or TRBD2 may supply D (5 bases each). V was clipped by 7 bases and J by 4 bases, with 17 bases between them. Germline values: CDR1 MNHEY, CDR2 SMNVEV (reference sequence). CDR3 length: 14 amino acids. CDR3 protein: CASTPGPFLYEQYF. CDR3 bases: TGTGCCAGCACCCCGGGACCCTTTTTATACGAGCAGTACTTC.

This clonotype has just a few counts. The genes are TRBV4-2 and TRBJ1-5; no definite D call. Looked up from germline, CDR1 is LGHNA and CDR2 is YNFKEQ. The CDR3 runs to 16 residues. Trimming removed 0 bases from V and 5 bases from J, with 14 bases in between. CDR3 residues: CASSQEARMHYQPQHF. The CDR3 nucleotides read TGTGCCAGCAGCCAAGAAGCCCGGATGCACTATCAGCCCCAGCATTTT.

This sequence joins TRBV29-1 and TRBJ2-7, with D maybe TRBD1 (7 bases). The CDR3 is 13 amino acids. V gave up 4 bases and J gave up 1 base, with 11 bases separating them. CDR1 SQVTM and CDR2 ANQGSEA come from the germline V gene. The CDR3 coding sequence is TGCAGCGTTGTGCAGGGGGGATCCTACGAGCAGTACTTC. Encoded protein: CSVVQGGSYEQYF.

This clonotype showed up just a few times. A read error is possible here, since a much larger clone lies one base away. This chain uses TRBV30 with TRBJ1-2; unclear D gene. The germline V gene encodes CDR1 GTSNPN and CDR2 SVGIG (reference sequence). This CDR3 spans 12 amino acids. V was trimmed by 0 bases and J by 6 bases, leaving 8 bases between them. The CDR3 here is CAWSVRIDGYTF. For the CDR3, the DNA is TGTGCCTGGAGTGTAAGGATAGATGGCTACACCTTC.

This clonotype was seen more than once but under ten times. This chain joins TRBV18 and TRBJ2-3; 15 bases map to TRBD2. Germline V gene data show CDR1 as KGHSH and CDR2 as LQKENI. This CDR3 has 18 amino acids. With V trimmed by 6 bases and J by 5 bases, 12 bases remained unmatched. The CDR3 sequence: CASSLTGTSGRTRDTQYF. CDR3 coding DNA: TGTGCCAGCTCCCTAACCGGGACTAGCGGGAGGACGCGAGATACGCAGTATTTT.

This clonotype was picked up a small number of times. The chain is built from TRBV7-9 and TRBJ2-6; tentatively, D is TRBD1 or TRBD2 (5 bases each). This CDR3 contains 18 residues. Germline-derived CDR1 and CDR2 are SEHNR and FQNEAQ (reference sequence). Trimming pared 5 bases from V and 1 base from J, leaving 18 bases between. The CDR3 coding sequence is TGTGCCAGCAGCGCTTGGATTCGAGGGACGTCTGGGGCCAACGTCCTGACTTTC. Residues: CASSAWIRGTSGANVLTF.

This rearrangement joins TRBV7-9 to TRBJ2-2; 9 bases are a match to TRBD2. This CDR3 region has 15 residues. The V segment lost 11 bases and the J segment 0 bases; nucleotides outside the gene matches: 7. Germline lookup yields CDR1 SEHNR and CDR2 FQNEAQ (reference sequence). The DNA for the CDR3 is TGTGCCTCCCCGATAGCGGGGGCGAACACCGGGGAGCTGTTTTTT. This gives the protein CASPIAGANTGELFF.

The V call is TRBV7-3, the J call TRBJ2-1; 8 nucleotides line up with TRBD1. CDR3 length: 16 amino acids. V was pared by 3 bases and J by 0 bases, with 4 bases of the junction left unmatched. Germline values: CDR1 SGHTA, CDR2 FQGTGA. The CDR3 protein is CASSLTGADSYNEQFF. The CDR3 coding sequence is TGTGCCAGCAGCTTGACAGGGGCAGACTCCTACAATGAGCAGTTCTTC.

A word on this clonotype: With a much larger clone just one base away, this may be a read error. This chain links TRBV29-1 with TRBJ2-5, with D tentatively TRBD2 (6 bases). Germline CDR1 and CDR2: SQVTM and ANQGSEA. This CDR3 region has 15 residues. V was pared by 0 bases and J by 2 bases, with 13 bases between. CDR3 bases: TGCAGCGTTGAAGATCGGGGGTGGGGGCAAGAGACCCAGTACTTC. It yields the protein CSVEDRGWGQETQYF.

This clonotype was picked up a small number of times. The chain links TRBV6-2 or TRBV6-3 to TRBJ2-1; tentatively, D is TRBD2 (5 bases). The CDR3 totals 16 residues. The germline V gene has CDR1 MNHEY and CDR2 SVGEGT. V was shortened by 8 bases and J by 1 base, with 18 bases between the two germline ends. CDR3 in amino acids: CASVSRDRISYNEQFF. The CDR3 nucleotides are TGTGCCAGCGTTAGCCGGGATAGAATATCCTACAATGAGCAGTTCTTC.

This clonotype was picked up a small number of times. The V gene is TRBV29-1, the J gene TRBJ1-4; no reliable D call. Germline assignment: CDR1 SQVTM and CDR2 ANQGSEA. The CDR3 extends over 12 amino acids. This CDR3 is CSADEGFEKLFF. CDR3 sequence (DNA): TGCAGTGCCGATGAGGGATTTGAAAAACTGTTTTTT.

Remarks on this clonotype: A junction boundary mismatches the germline segment, possibly from a read error. This chain links TRBV6-1 with TRBJ2-3; possible D gene TRBD2, 7 bases. This CDR3 contains 19 residues. Germline assignment: CDR1 MNHNS and CDR2 SASEGT. The CDR3 sequence is CASSQAGYPLAGAVDTQYF. The CDR3 DNA sequence: TGTGCCAGCAGTCAAGCAGGATATCCTTTGGCGGGGGCGGTAGATACGCAGTATTTT.

This clonotype was recorded a few times. This chain joins TRBV5-6 and TRBJ2-4; 8 bases are shared with TRBD1. This CDR3 contains 14 residues. J lost 6 bases, V lost 4 bases, and 6 bases had no gene match. Germline V gene lookup returns CDR1 SGHDT and CDR2 YYEEEE. The CDR3 region has the DNA TGTGCCAGCAGCACCTGGACAGGGAGAAACATTCAGTACTTC. Translated, it gives CASSTWTGRNIQYF.

V usage is TRBV6-2 or TRBV6-3 and J usage is TRBJ2-4; the D gene is possibly TRBD2 (6 bases). The CDR3 runs to 14 residues. The V gene lost 6 bases and the J gene lost 0 bases, with 9 bases spanning the gap. Germline loops: CDR1 MNHEY, CDR2 SVGEGT. The CDR3 is CASRAGPAKNIQYF. CDR3 sequence (DNA): TGTGCCAGCAGGGCGGGACCAGCCAAAAACATTCAGTACTTC.

The rearrangement uses TRBV7-2 and TRBJ2-1; 8 bases are shared with TRBD1. Unmatched junction bases numbered 7, after V lost 2 bases and J lost 4 bases. Germline V gene sequence: CDR1 SGHTA, CDR2 FQGNSA. CDR3 length equals 16 residues. The CDR3: CASSLLGQGLYNEQFF. In nucleotides, the CDR3 is TGTGCCAGCAGCTTACTCGGACAGGGATTGTACAATGAGCAGTTCTTC.

In this sample, this clonotype turned up a few times. The chain uses TRBV4-1 and TRBJ2-1; 13 positions match TRBD2. The CDR3 is made up of 19 amino acids. Germline V gene sequence: CDR1 MGHRA, CDR2 YSYEKL. The ends lost 4 bases at V and 10 bases at J; junction bases unmatched: 19. The CDR3 here is CASSRQDWTSGSSSMEQFF. CDR3 bases: TGCGCCAGCAGCCGACAAGACTGGACTAGCGGGAGTTCCTCAATGGAGCAGTTCTTC.

This clonotype was counted a few times. The chain uses TRBV20-1 and TRBJ2-7; D not resolved. V lost 1 base and J lost 0, with 13 bases in between. The CDR3 extends over 15 amino acids. The germline gives CDR1 DFQATT, CDR2 SNEGSKA (reference sequence). For the CDR3, the DNA is TGCAGTGCTAGAGGATTCCTAAATAGCTCCTACGAGCAGTACTTC. The encoded protein is CSARGFLNSSYEQYF.

The chain recombines TRBV15 with TRBJ2-1; TRBD1 matches at 9 bases. Losses at the gene ends were 3 bases for V and 7 bases for J; bases not matched to a gene: 13. CDR3 length: 17 residues. The V gene's germline CDR1 is LNHNV and CDR2 YYDKDF (reference sequence). Here the CDR3 DNA reads TGTGCCACCAGCAGCCCCTTTTGGGGACAGGGTGAGAATGAGCAGTTCTTC. Protein product: CATSSPFWGQGENEQFF.

This clonotype was seen more than once but under ten times. The chain carries TRBV20-1 and TRBJ2-5; 7 bases are shared with TRBD1. After removal of 3 bases from V and 11 bases from J, the junction contained 9 bases not matched to a gene. Looked up from germline, CDR1 is DFQATT and CDR2 is SNEGSKA (reference sequence). There are 12 residues in the CDR3. CDR3 DNA sequence: TGCAGTGCTAGGGGTACAGGGGATAAGCAGTACTTC. Amino acids: CSARGTGDKQYF.

This clonotype was seen a handful of times. This chain joins TRBV12-3 or TRBV12-4 and TRBJ2-5, with 8 nucleotides matching TRBD1. V lost 3 bases to trimming and J lost 5 bases; unmatched junction nucleotides: 8. The CDR3 consists of 15 residues. The CDR3 loop is CASSLQGAKSETQYF. DNA of the CDR3: TGTGCCAGCAGTTTGCAGGGGGCCAAGTCGGAGACCCAGTACTTC.

The chain couples TRBV12-3 or TRBV12-4 to TRBJ1-1; 7 bases line up with TRBD1. V was clipped by 6 bases and J by 2 bases; unmatched bases: 6. CDR3 length: 14 residues. The CDR3 reads CASSRRDSNTEAFF. CDR3 DNA sequence: TGTGCCAGCAGCCGGAGGGACAGTAACACTGAAGCTTTCTTT.

This clonotype has only a few counts. The rearrangement joins TRBV6-2 or TRBV6-3 to TRBJ1-5; D gene ambiguous. The CDR3 covers 13 residues. Trimming took 0 bases from V and 9 from J, leaving 9 bases between them. Germline V gene data show CDR1 as MNHEY and CDR2 as SVGEGT. In nucleotides, the CDR3 is TGTGCCAGCAGTTACTCGTTTGGAGCGCCCCAGCATTTT. Protein: CASSYSFGAPQHF.

As regards this clonotype: A much larger clone lies a single base off, so this may be a read error. The chain has TRBV29-1 and TRBJ2-5, with a weak D call TRBD1 (5 bases). CDR3 size: 13 residues. CDR1 and CDR2 from the germline V gene are SQVTM and ANQGSEA. Here the CDR3 reads CSTPTGFQEAQYF. In DNA form, the CDR3 reads TGCAGCACCCCCACAGGATTCCAAGAGGCCCAGTACTTC.

V usage is TRBV5-1 and J usage is TRBJ1-1, with 10 bases lining up with TRBD1. With V trimmed by 3 bases and J by 4 bases, 6 bases remained unmatched. Germline assignment: CDR1 SGHRS and CDR2 YFSETQ. The CDR3 sequence is 15 residues long. The CDR3 nucleotides read TGCGCCAGCAGCTCCTGGACAGGGGGAGGCACTGAAGCTTTCTTT. Amino acid sequence: CASSSWTGGGTEAFF.

This sequence joins TRBV9 and TRBJ2-6; TRBD1 agrees at 7 bases. This CDR3 has 18 residues. After removal of 4 bases from V and 0 bases from J, the junction contained 10 bases not matched to a gene. CDR1 SGDLS and CDR2 YYNGEE come from the germline V gene. DNA for the CDR3: TGTGCCAGCAGCCCTACCGACAGGGTCAACTCTGGGGCCAACGTCCTGACTTTC. It encodes CASSPTDRVNSGANVLTF.